Below, 8 T cell receptor beta chains from the same sample are listed, as sequenced in a study of T cells after posttransplantation cyclophosphamide. Sequenced by immunoSEQ multiplex PCR; TCRdb stores in-frame clones only, minus some. Of tens of thousands of clones in the sample, around 80% were seen once. A marrow graft followed busulfan-fludarabine conditioning, with cyclophosphamide on days +3 and +4. Sequenced material: CD4+ T cells sorted from blood, taken roughly 2,000 days after a stem cell transplant with posttransplant cyclophosphamide. Receptors were obtained from a female patient aged 35-55 years who received an allogeneic stem cell transplant from a related donor, was CMV-positive, and had no GVHD. The graft donor may account for some of the T cells.

The chain links TRBV25-1 to TRBJ1-3; 7 bases line up with TRBD1. The CDR3 length is 17 residues. V lost 1 base and J lost 1; bases outside the gene matches: 7. The V gene's germline CDR1 is MGHDK and CDR2 SYGVNS. The chain's CDR3 is CASSESTGKVSGNTIYF. In DNA, the CDR3 is TGTGCCAGCAGTGAATCGACAGGGAAAGTATCTGGAAACACCATATATTTT.

This chain connects TRBV9 to TRBJ2-2, with 7 positions matching TRBD1. Trimming cost V 3 bases and J 4 bases; bases outside gene matches: 6. The CDR3 loop spans 15 amino acids. The germline CDR1 and CDR2 sequences are SGDLS and YYNGEE. CDR3 in amino acids: CASSALGTATGELFF. For the CDR3, the DNA is TGTGCCAGCAGCGCCTTAGGGACAGCCACCGGGGAGCTGTTTTTT.

This clone was seen only a few times. V gene TRBV5-1 combines with J gene TRBJ2-7; TRBD1 aligns across 7 bases. The CDR3 covers 16 residues. Germline V gene sequence: CDR1 SGHRS, CDR2 YFSETQ. V shed 4 bases and J 2 bases; nucleotides not matched to a gene: 12. Here the CDR3 reads CASSPGPAQGTYEQYF. CDR3 nucleotides: TGCGCCAGCAGCCCGGGGCCCGCACAGGGGACCTACGAGCAGTACTTC.

V gene TRBV19 combines with J gene TRBJ1-2; D perhaps matches TRBD1 (5 bases). This CDR3 comprises 11 residues. Germline-derived CDR1 and CDR2 are LNHDA and SQIVND (reference sequence). Trimming took 6 bases from V and 10 from J, leaving 12 bases between them. The CDR3: CASRRDQVYTF. CDR3 in DNA: TGTGCCAGTAGGCGGGACCAAGTCTACACCTTC.

This chain uses TRBV4-3 with TRBJ1-4; 9 nucleotides agree with TRBD1. Germline values: CDR1 LGHNA, CDR2 YSLEER. The length of the CDR3 is 16 residues. Trimming removed 3 bases from V and 10 bases from J; junction bases left unmatched: 12. Here the CDR3 reads CASSQRWDREPGKLFF. As DNA, the CDR3 is TGCGCCAGCAGCCAGAGGTGGGACAGGGAGCCAGGAAAACTGTTTTTT.

The J gene is TRBJ2-1, the V gene TRBV9, with 10 bases that match TRBD2. Looked up from germline, CDR1 is SGDLS and CDR2 is YYNGEE. This CDR3 is 18 amino acids long. V shed 0 bases, J shed 8 bases, and the junction held 14 bases outside the gene matches. The CDR3 is CASSVAISRASGGDEQFF. CDR3 in DNA: TGTGCCAGCAGCGTAGCAATAAGTAGAGCTAGCGGGGGTGATGAGCAGTTCTTC.

The genes are TRBV13 and TRBJ1-4; D is perhaps TRBD1 (6 bases). CDR1 and CDR2 (germline): PRHDT, FYEKMQ (reference sequence). Trimming took 3 bases from V and 7 from J, leaving 15 bases between them. There are 15 residues in the CDR3. The chain's CDR3 is CASSFRGAQTEKLFF. Written as DNA, the CDR3 is TGTGCCAGCAGCTTCCGGGGGGCACAGACTGAAAAACTGTTTTTT.

J is TRBJ2-3 and V is TRBV7-2, with no clear D. The CDR3 is made up of 14 amino acids. V lost 5 bases, J lost 2 bases, and 11 bases lay in between. Germline V gene lookup returns CDR1 SGHTA and CDR2 FQGNSA. This chain's CDR3 is CASSHPHITDTQYF. Here the CDR3 DNA reads TGTGCCAGCAGCCACCCCCACATCACAGATACGCAGTATTTT.